Shown below are 31 T cell receptor beta chains from a single sample sequenced in a study of shared clonotypes between healthy human individuals (dated by TCRdb to the early 2020s). Library preparation used the immunoSEQ multiplex PCR assay. TCRdb obtained this table from immuneACCESS and retained in-frame rearrangements with V and J assigned. These tables miss some clones; where compared with another copy, unresolved V genes account for less than half of the shortfall, and the remainder is unexplained. The sample table contains some 510,000 clones; only one count was recorded for 79% of them. Over 10% of the sample belongs to the ten largest clones. Sequenced material: PBMCs. Every receptor here comes from a woman in her thirties or forties in good health. Some clones in this sample may be carry-over from other donors' samples.

V is TRBV7-9 and J is TRBJ2-1, with TRBD1 as a possible D gene (5 bases). Trimming removed 0 bases at V and 4 bases at J, with 16 bases between. Germline lookup yields CDR1 SEHNR and CDR2 FQNEAQ (reference sequence). This CDR3 has 17 amino acids. The CDR3 sequence is CASSLAGQPNLYNEQFF. The CDR3 coding sequence is TGTGCCAGCAGCTTAGCTGGACAACCAAACCTTTACAATGAGCAGTTCTTC.

The V gene is TRBV5-1, the J gene TRBJ2-5; maybe TRBD1 (5 bases). The end of the DNA is better explained by TRBJ2-7, so the J call may be wrong. Germline assignment: CDR1 SGHRS and CDR2 YFSETQ. This CDR3 is 12 amino acids long. The CDR3 DNA reads TGCGCCAGCAGGGACACCCAATACGAGCAGTACTTC. Amino acids: CASRDTQYEQYF.

The chain recombines TRBV18 with TRBJ1-5; 7 positions agree with TRBD1. The CDR3 covers 15 residues. From germline, CDR1 is KGHSH and CDR2 LQKENI. The ends lost 0 bases at V and 4 bases at J; junction bases unmatched: 3. As DNA, the CDR3 is TGTGCCAGCTCACCACCGACAGGGTTGAATCAGCCCCAGCATTTT. Its protein is CASSPPTGLNQPQHF.

V usage is TRBV5-1 and J usage is TRBJ2-3; 7 nucleotides match TRBD2. The J segment lost 4 bases and the V segment lost 0 bases, leaving 8 bases of the junction unmatched. The germline V gene encodes CDR1 SGHRS and CDR2 YFSETQ. The CDR3 length is 16 residues. The CDR3 region is CASSLGGGSVADTQYF. CDR3 bases: TGCGCCAGCAGCTTGGGGGGCGGGAGCGTGGCAGATACGCAGTATTTT.

The rearrangement links TRBV14 to TRBJ2-3; D is undetermined. The CDR3 totals 12 residues. V was cut by 1 base and J by 2 bases, with 1 base left in between. Germline CDR1 and CDR2: SGHDN and FVKESK. The CDR3 bases are TGTGCCAGCAGCCAAGTCACAGATACGCAGTATTTT. Protein: CASSQVTDTQYF.

This rearrangement joins TRBV18 to TRBJ1-1; D is uncertain. Germline CDR1 reads KGHSH; CDR2 reads LQKENI. The germline V and J ends were trimmed by 4 bases and 3 bases, with 6 bases remaining between them. The CDR3 contains 12 residues. This CDR3 is CASSQHHTEAFF. The CDR3 nucleotides are TGTGCCAGCTCACAACATCACACTGAAGCTTTCTTT.

This rearrangement joins TRBV5-1 to TRBJ2-3, with D uncertain. CDR3 length: 15 amino acids. CDR1 and CDR2 from the germline V gene are SGHRS and YFSETQ. Between the trimmed V and J ends, which lost 0 bases and 4 bases, there was a span of 12 bases. In nucleotides, the CDR3 is TGCGCCAGCAGCTTGGCCACGGCAGTATCAGATACGCAGTATTTT. It codes for CASSLATAVSDTQYF. Looking up the rest from reference TRBV5-1 and TRBJ2-3 gives the full variable domain: KAGVTQTPRYLIKTRGQQVTLSCSPISGHRSVSWYQQTPGQGLQFLFEYFSETQRNKGNFPGRFSGRQFSNSRSEMNVSTLELGDSALYLCASSLATAVSDTQYFGPGTRLTVL.

The chain links TRBV4-3 to TRBJ2-1; 10 bases map to TRBD2. The V segment lost 2 bases and the J segment 3 bases; nucleotides outside the gene matches: 1. The CDR3 has 15 residues. Germline V gene lookup returns CDR1 LGHNA and CDR2 YSLEER. The DNA for the CDR3 is TGCGCCAGCAGCCAATGGACTAGCGGCTACAATGAGCAGTTCTTC. It codes for CASSQWTSGYNEQFF.

CDR3 amino acids: CASAETGTSGRAEEQYF. DNA of the CDR3: TGTGCCAGCGCGGAAACCGGGACTAGCGGGAGGGCCGAGGAGCAGTACTTC. The V gene is TRBV9, the J gene TRBJ2-7, with 16 bases that match TRBD2. CDR3 size: 17 residues. Germline V gives CDR1 SGDLS, CDR2 YYNGEE. Germline trimming cut 7 bases from V and 7 bases from J; bases unmatched to any gene: 14.

The CDR3 bases are TGTGCCAGTAGTATAGCGGTTAACCGGGGAGCTTTCTTT. Translation: CASSIAVNRGAFF. The chain couples TRBV19 to TRBJ1-1; D not resolved. V dropped 1 base and J dropped 10 bases, with 13 bases sitting between them. The germline V gene has CDR1 LNHDA and CDR2 SQIVND (reference sequence). The CDR3 has 13 residues.

This chain connects TRBV19 to TRBJ2-1; D is unclear. CDR1 and CDR2 (germline): LNHDA, SQIVND (reference sequence). V gave up 4 bases and J gave up 6 bases, with 10 bases separating them. The CDR3 totals 13 residues. CDR3: CASSTHDINEQFF. The DNA for the CDR3 is TGTGCCAGTAGTACCCATGATATCAATGAGCAGTTCTTC.

The V gene is TRBV7-8, the J gene TRBJ2-1, with TRBD2 identical over 7 bases. The CDR3 is 15 residues long. Germline loops: CDR1 SGHVS, CDR2 FQNEAQ. Trimming at V came to 1 base and at J to 4 bases, leaving 4 bases not matched to a gene. CDR3 coding DNA: TGTGCCAGCAGCTTAGGGGGCGGGGGTTACAATGAGCAGTTCTTC. Its translation: CASSLGGGGYNEQFF.

Only one count was recorded for this clone. The chain is built from TRBV30 and TRBJ2-7; TRBD1 aligns across 8 bases. From germline, CDR1 is GTSNPN and CDR2 SVGIG (reference sequence). The J segment lost 7 bases and the V segment lost 2 bases, leaving 10 bases of the junction unmatched. The length of the CDR3 is 14 residues. The CDR3 DNA reads as TGTGCCTGGAGTTTCGGGACAGGATCGATAGAGCAGTACTTC. It codes for CAWSFGTGSIEQYF.

The chain uses TRBV11-2 and TRBJ1-3; D unclear. V shed 0 bases and J shed 1 base, with 7 bases lying between them. The germline V gene has CDR1 SGHAT and CDR2 FQNNGV. The CDR3 runs 15 residues. The chain's CDR3 is CASSLDYPSGNTIYF. DNA for the CDR3: TGTGCCAGCAGCTTAGATTACCCATCTGGAAACACCATATATTTT.

V and J are TRBV5-1 and TRBJ2-1; maybe TRBD1 (6 bases). Trimming shortened V by 5 bases and J by 0 bases, and 18 bases separated the two germline ends. CDR3 length: 17 residues. Germline-derived CDR1 and CDR2 are SGHRS and YFSETQ. CDR3: CASRTRGLNYSYNEQFF. The CDR3 DNA reads TGCGCCAGCAGAACCAGGGGCCTAAATTACTCCTACAATGAGCAGTTCTTC.

This sequence joins TRBV5-6 and TRBJ1-1, with TRBD1 as a possible D gene (6 bases). V was pared by 5 bases and J by 5 bases, with 13 bases between. The CDR3 runs to 13 residues. Germline V gives CDR1 SGHDT, CDR2 YYEEEE. CDR3 DNA sequence: TGTGCCAGCAGTACGGACAGCGAAACTGAAGCTTTCTTT. Its translation is CASSTDSETEAFF.

The chain couples TRBV7-6 to TRBJ2-3, with 8 bases matching TRBD2. CDR3 length equals 15 residues. The trim removed 3 bases at V and 0 bases at J, leaving 2 bases unmatched. The V gene's germline CDR1 is SGHVS and CDR2 FNYEAQ. CDR3 protein: CASSLTSASTDTQYF. In nucleotides, the CDR3 is TGTGCCAGCAGCTTGACTAGCGCTAGCACAGATACGCAGTATTTT. Together with reference TRBV7-6 and TRBJ2-3, the CDR3 gives the full variable domain: GAGVSQSPRYKVTKRGQDVALRCDPISGHVSLYWYRQALGQGPEFLTYFNYEAQQDKSGLPNDRFSAERPEGSISTLTIQRTEQRDSAMYRCASSLTSASTDTQYFGPGTRLTVL.

The V gene is TRBV10-1, the J gene TRBJ2-7; D not resolved. CDR3 size: 16 residues. Trimming cost V 0 bases and J 0 bases, with 12 bases left between them. Germline V gives CDR1 WNHNN, CDR2 SYGVQD (reference sequence). Here the CDR3 reads CASSESRRPSSYEQYF. Written as DNA, the CDR3 is TGCGCCAGCAGTGAGTCCCGCAGGCCTAGCTCCTACGAGCAGTACTTC.

This rearrangement joins TRBV11-2 to TRBJ2-1; D possibly corresponds to TRBD1 (5 bases). Trimming took off 1 base at V and 0 bases at J, with 13 bases between the two ends. CDR1 is SGHAT, CDR2 FQNNGV, per germline. The CDR3 loop spans 17 amino acids. CDR3 sequence (DNA): TGTGCCAGCAGCTTAGGGCCCTCCCAGGGCTCCTACAATGAGCAGTTCTTC. It translates to CASSLGPSQGSYNEQFF.

The genes are TRBV18 and TRBJ1-2; no reliable D call. Germline V gene lookup returns CDR1 KGHSH and CDR2 LQKENI. The CDR3 spans 13 residues. Trimming removed 2 bases at V and 5 bases at J, with 9 bases between. In DNA, the CDR3 is TGTGCCAGCTCACCATGGGAGAGGTATGGCTACACCTTC. This encodes CASSPWERYGYTF.

The chain carries TRBV7-2 and TRBJ1-1, with a weak D call TRBD1 (5 bases). There are 14 residues in the CDR3. V was cut by 5 bases and J by 8 bases, with 18 bases left in between. Germline V CDR1 and CDR2: SGHTA, FQGNSA. In DNA, the CDR3 is TGTGCCAGCAGCACTGTCTGGGGGGACTCGGAAGCTTTCTTT. Protein product: CASSTVWGDSEAFF.

The chain is built from TRBV18 and TRBJ2-7; tentatively, D is TRBD1 (6 bases). Germline values: CDR1 KGHSH, CDR2 LQKENI. The CDR3 length is 12 residues. With 4 bases removed from V and 3 bases from J, the gap between germline ends came to 7 bases. The CDR3 nucleotides read TGTGCCAGCTCACTGGACAGCTACGAGCAGTACTTC. It is translated as CASSLDSYEQYF.

Here the CDR3 reads CASSFPRDSYTGELFF. CDR3 in DNA: TGTGCCAGCAGCTTCCCCCGGGACAGCTACACCGGGGAGCTGTTTTTT. The chain links TRBV7-3 to TRBJ2-2; 7 bases are shared with TRBD1. With V trimmed by 3 bases and J by 3 bases, 7 bases remained unmatched. This CDR3 has 16 amino acids. Germline CDR1 reads SGHTA; CDR2 reads FQGTGA.

This clone was found a few times. One end of the junction fails to match germline, which may point to a read error. The CDR3 spells CAWRTRTVAFF. For the CDR3, the DNA is TGTGCCTGGAGAACCCGGACAGTAGCCTTCTTC. J is TRBJ2-7 and V is TRBV30; TRBD1 is a possible D gene (6 bases). Germline V gives CDR1 GTSNPN, CDR2 SVGIG (reference sequence). The CDR3 sequence is 11 residues long.

CDR3 loop: CASSLGGFPNTGELFF. Here the CDR3 DNA reads TGTGCCAGCAGCTTAGGGGGTTTCCCGAACACCGGGGAGCTGTTTTTT. This chain links TRBV7-2 with TRBJ2-2; D is ambiguous. The CDR3 has 16 residues. Germline CDR1 SGHTA, CDR2 FQGNSA. V lost 1 base, J lost 0 bases, and 9 bases lay in between.

As concerns this clone: An end of the junction differs from the germline gene, which may be a read error. The genes are TRBV5-1 and TRBJ1-1, with D perhaps matching TRBD1 (5 bases). This CDR3 comprises 13 residues. Germline V CDR1 and CDR2: SGHRS, YFSETQ. The CDR3 DNA is TGCGCCGGCAGCAGGGACGTCACCACTGAAGCTTTCTTT. It translates to CAGSRDVTTEAFF.

The chain joins TRBV11-2 to TRBJ2-3; no clear D. CDR3 length: 13 residues. Germline CDR1 is SGHAT and CDR2 is FQNNGV. V lost 5 bases and J 7 bases, leaving 13 bases between the germline ends. The CDR3 loop is CASSPRLTYTQYF. CDR3 bases: TGTGCCAGCAGCCCGCGACTCACTTATACGCAGTATTTT.

This chain connects TRBV19 to TRBJ2-4; D is unclear. In germline, CDR1 is LNHDA, CDR2 SQIVND (reference sequence). The CDR3 has 14 residues. V was shortened by 7 bases and J by 6 bases, with 16 bases between the two germline ends. DNA for the CDR3: TGTGCCAGTAACCCCCTGGGCAGCCTAAACATTCAGTACTTC. Protein sequence: CASNPLGSLNIQYF.

V is TRBV19 and J is TRBJ2-7; D unclear. The length of the CDR3 is 15 residues. Per the germline V gene, CDR1 is LNHDA and CDR2 is SQIVND (reference sequence). Trimming shortened V by 2 bases and J by 1 base, and 12 bases separated the two germline ends. CDR3 nucleotides: TGTGCCAGTAGTATATCCCTCCCAGGATCCTACGAGCAGTACTTC. This encodes CASSISLPGSYEQYF.

The chain carries TRBV5-1 and TRBJ2-1; D is tentatively TRBD1 or TRBD2 (7 bases each). Germline CDR1 SGHRS, CDR2 YFSETQ. Trimming left V 2 bases short and J 8 bases short, with 11 bases between. The CDR3 consists of 13 residues. This CDR3 reads CASSFPGGDEQFF. The CDR3 DNA is TGCGCCAGCAGCTTTCCAGGGGGGGATGAGCAGTTCTTC.

The chain recombines TRBV10-3 with TRBJ2-1, with D hard to call. The CDR3 is made up of 14 amino acids. Germline V lookup: CDR1 ENHRY, CDR2 SYGVKD. V gave up 2 bases and J gave up 3 bases, with 8 bases separating them. CDR3 in DNA: TGTGCCATCAGTGAGACTGGGCACTACAATGAGCAGTTCTTC. It yields the protein CAISETGHYNEQFF.